This paragraph covers one T cell receptor (beta chain) sequence. The antigen remains undetermined. The record originates from a study of cytomegalovirus exposure and HLA in healthy donors. Whole-study results and caveats: There were several of the most significant clusters that appeared linked to common viral pathogens in a later analysis. Diagnosis of cytomegalovirus status made by the classifier reportedly showed high specificity and sensitivity.

PCR primers comprised 60 Vbeta and 13 Jbeta primers. In the study's own analysis: The authors later counted 65 million to 80 million unique TCR beta chains, 9 million to 14 million of them shared. Produced via immunoSEQ multiplex PCR; TCRdb's table is partial and in-frame only. V, J and clone size reflect that table, while D and trimming were determined from the DNA. The table shows some 120,000 clones, with around 75% occurring only once. This clonotype was obtained from a man in his 60s in good health and CMV-seropositive. The sequenced material came from PBMCs.

CDR3 DNA: TGCAGCGTTGAACAGGGGGCCAATCAGCCCCAGCATTTT. This gives the protein CSVEQGANQPQHF. The chain recombines TRBV29-1 with TRBJ1-5; 8 bases are a match to TRBD1. V dropped 2 bases and J dropped 3; count of bases not matched to a gene: 0. CDR1 and CDR2 from the germline V gene are SQVTM and ANQGSEA. The CDR3 extends over 13 amino acids.